This entry lists 11 T cell receptor beta chains sequenced from one sample in a study of T cell changes during pregnancy in multiple sclerosis. Repertoires were generated with immunoSEQ multiplex PCR, while TCRdb's copy carries only in-frame clones and drops some. The sample holds some 20,000 clones, about 90% seen once. The starting material was CD8+ T cells from peripheral blood mononuclear cells, obtained after pregnancy. Every receptor here comes from a female donor in good health, enrolled as a control in a pregnancy study.

The chain joins TRBV19 to TRBJ1-5; D is possibly TRBD1 (5 bases). The CDR3 sequence is 13 residues long. With 8 bases removed from V and 2 bases from J, the gap between germline ends came to 10 bases. Germline V gives CDR1 LNHDA, CDR2 SQIVND (reference sequence). The CDR3 bases are TGTGCCAGTGTGGGGCAGCGCAATCAGCCCCAGCATTTT. The encoded protein is CASVGQRNQPQHF.

This rearrangement joins TRBV5-1 to TRBJ2-7; D perhaps matches TRBD2 (5 bases). Deletions cut 0 bases from V and 5 bases from J, with 15 bases between. The CDR3 is 15 residues long. The germline V gene encodes CDR1 SGHRS and CDR2 YFSETQ. CDR3 DNA: TGCGCCAGCAGCTTGGGAGGGTCCCCCCCTGACGAGCAGTACTTC. This translates into CASSLGGSPPDEQYF.

A few counts support this clone. The rearrangement links TRBV11-3 to TRBJ1-1; 8 positions match TRBD1. The germline gives CDR1 SGHNT, CDR2 YENEEA. The length of the CDR3 is 13 residues. J gave up 1 base and V 9 bases, and 4 bases lay outside the gene matches. CDR3 protein: CASAGQENTEAFF. CDR3 nucleotide sequence: TGTGCCAGTGCGGGACAGGAGAACACTGAAGCTTTCTTT.

The rearrangement links TRBV4-3 to TRBJ1-1, with D possibly being TRBD1 (6 bases). Trimming pared 1 base from V and 0 bases from J, leaving 15 bases between. Looked up from germline, CDR1 is LGHNA and CDR2 is YSLEER. The CDR3 is 17 residues long. The CDR3 nucleotides read TGCGCCAGCAGCCAAGGGGCAGGGGCCCCTATGAACACTGAAGCTTTCTTT. As protein: CASSQGAGAPMNTEAFF.

The chain uses TRBV7-9 and TRBJ2-3, with 9 nucleotides matching TRBD1. The V gene's germline CDR1 is SEHNR and CDR2 FQNEAQ (reference sequence). J gave up 3 bases and V 5 bases, and 12 bases lay outside the gene matches. The CDR3 totals 17 residues. The CDR3 coding sequence is TGTGCCAGCAGCCCGACAACCGGGACAGGGTGGACAGATACGCAGTATTTT. Protein sequence: CASSPTTGTGWTDTQYF.

The rearrangement links TRBV27 to TRBJ1-6, with D possibly matching TRBD1 (6 bases). Trimming cost V 6 bases and J 0 bases, with 15 bases left between them. This CDR3 contains 17 residues. Per germline, CDR1 MNHEY and CDR2 SMNVEV (reference sequence). The DNA for the CDR3 is TGTGCCAGCAGCAAGGGACACCCGAGCTCCTATAATTCACCCCTCCACTTT. This encodes CASSKGHPSSYNSPLHF.

The chain has TRBV4-1 and TRBJ2-1; TRBD2 matches 12 bases. J lost 5 bases, V lost 5 bases, and 10 bases had no gene match. The CDR3 has 17 residues. Per germline, CDR1 MGHRA and CDR2 YSYEKL. CDR3 region: CASSFRSTSGGDNEQFF. DNA for the CDR3: TGCGCCAGCAGCTTCCGATCGACTAGCGGGGGAGACAATGAGCAGTTCTTC.

The chain joins TRBV7-8 to TRBJ1-1; TRBD1 matches 10 bases. V shed 1 base, J shed 0 bases, and the junction held 5 bases outside the gene matches. The CDR3 is 17 residues long. Germline V lookup: CDR1 SGHVS, CDR2 FQNEAQ. This CDR3 is CASSLDRDRGVNTEAFF. CDR3 DNA: TGTGCCAGCAGCTTAGACCGGGACAGGGGAGTGAACACTGAAGCTTTCTTT. The full variable domain, rest sourced from reference TRBV7-8 and TRBJ1-1, is GAGVSQSPRYKVAKRGQDVALRCDPISGHVSLFWYQQALGQGPEFLTYFQNEAQLDKSGLPSDRFFAERPEGSVSTLKIQRTQQEDSAVYLCASSLDRDRGVNTEAFFGQGTRLTVV.

The V gene is TRBV27, the J gene TRBJ2-2; D perhaps matches TRBD2 (6 bases). Germline CDR1 MNHEY, CDR2 SMNVEV (reference sequence). Trimming took off 2 bases at V and 7 bases at J, with 14 bases between the two ends. This CDR3 is built from 15 residues. The CDR3: CASSLGGQGLGELFF. The DNA for the CDR3 is TGTGCCAGCAGTTTAGGAGGGCAAGGACTCGGGGAGCTGTTTTTT.

The rearrangement uses TRBV7-9 and TRBJ2-3, with TRBD2 matching over 9 bases. J gave up 6 bases and V 1 base, and 2 bases lay outside the gene matches. CDR1 is SEHNR and CDR2 is FQNEAQ in the germline V gene (reference sequence). The CDR3 contains 14 residues. The CDR3, as DNA: TGTGCCAGCAGCTTAGGCGGGGGGGGCGATACGCAGTATTTT. As protein: CASSLGGGGDTQYF.

The V call is TRBV7-2, the J call TRBJ1-1; 7 bases align to TRBD1. Trimming cost V 3 bases and J 4 bases; bases outside gene matches: 8. The CDR3 has 15 residues. Looked up from germline, CDR1 is SGHTA and CDR2 is FQGNSA. The CDR3 DNA follows: TGTGCCAGCAGCTTTGGCAGGGGGGATCCCACTGAAGCTTTCTTT. This gives the protein CASSFGRGDPTEAFF.